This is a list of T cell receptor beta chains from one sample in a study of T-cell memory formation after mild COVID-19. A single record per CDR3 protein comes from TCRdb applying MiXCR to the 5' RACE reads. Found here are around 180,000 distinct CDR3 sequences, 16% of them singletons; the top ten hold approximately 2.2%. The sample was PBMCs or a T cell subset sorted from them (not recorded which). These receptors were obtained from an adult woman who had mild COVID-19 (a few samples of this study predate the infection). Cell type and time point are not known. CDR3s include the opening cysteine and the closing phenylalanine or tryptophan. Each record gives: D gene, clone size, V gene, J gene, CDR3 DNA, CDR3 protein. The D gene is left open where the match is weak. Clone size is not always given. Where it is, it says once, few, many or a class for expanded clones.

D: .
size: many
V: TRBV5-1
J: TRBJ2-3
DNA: TGCGCCAGCAGCCCGGCTAGCCCAGATACGCAGTATTTT
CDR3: CASSPASPDTQYF

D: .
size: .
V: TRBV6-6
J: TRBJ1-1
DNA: TGTGCCAGCAGGCGGGAGAACACTGAAGCTTTCTTT
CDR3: CASRRENTEAFF

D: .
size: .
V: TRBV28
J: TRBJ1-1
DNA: TGTGCCAGCAGTTTGGGGCCGGGACCCATAAACACTGAAGCTTTCTTT
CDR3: CASSLGPGPINTEAFF

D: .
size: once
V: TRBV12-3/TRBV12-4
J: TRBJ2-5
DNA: TGTGCCAGCAGTTTGATGGAGTGGGGTAAGGAGACCCAGTACTTC
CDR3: CASSLMEWGKETQYF

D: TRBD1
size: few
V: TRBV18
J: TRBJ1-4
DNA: TGTGCCAGCTCACCGGGACAGGGATGGGAAAAACTGTTTTTT
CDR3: CASSPGQGWEKLFF

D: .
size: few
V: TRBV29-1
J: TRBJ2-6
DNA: TGCAGCGTTGAAAGGCAGGGACCCTCTGGGGCCAACGTCCTGACTTTC
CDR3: CSVERQGPSGANVLTF

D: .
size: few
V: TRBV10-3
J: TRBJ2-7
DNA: TGTGCCATCAGGGGGCGGGGCTCCTACGAGCAGTACTTC
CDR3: CAIRGRGSYEQYF

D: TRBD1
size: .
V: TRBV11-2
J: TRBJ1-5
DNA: TGTGCCAGCAGCCTAGGGGACAGCGGAGGCAATCAGCCCCAGCATTTT
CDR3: CASSLGDSGGNQPQHF

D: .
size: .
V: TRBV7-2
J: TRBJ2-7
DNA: TGTGCCAGCAGCTTTTACGGGGGCAACGAGCAGTACTTC
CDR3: CASSFYGGNEQYF

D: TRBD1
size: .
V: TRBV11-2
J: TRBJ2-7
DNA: TGTGCCAGCAGCGGTCGACAGGGGGCGGGAGGACTAGCCTACGAGCAGTACTTC
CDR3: CASSGRQGAGGLAYEQYF

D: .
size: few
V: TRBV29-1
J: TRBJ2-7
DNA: TGCAGCGTGAGTCCCGGGACGGGCTACGAGCAGTACTTC
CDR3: CSVSPGTGYEQYF

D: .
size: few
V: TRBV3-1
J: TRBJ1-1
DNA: TGTGCCAGCGCCACGGCTTACACTGAAGCTTTCTTT
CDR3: CASATAYTEAFF

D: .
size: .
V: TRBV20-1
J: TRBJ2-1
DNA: TGCAGTGCTAGATATATCGGGAGTTTCAATGAGCAGTTCTTC
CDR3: CSARYIGSFNEQFF

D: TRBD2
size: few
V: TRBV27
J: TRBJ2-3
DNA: TGTGCCAGCAGTCCTTATAGCGGGGGGGCGGGAGATACGCAGTATTTT
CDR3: CASSPYSGGAGDTQYF

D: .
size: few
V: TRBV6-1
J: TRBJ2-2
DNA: TGTGCCAGCACTAAGGGTTTGGACACCGGGGAGCTGTTTTTT
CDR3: CASTKGLDTGELFF

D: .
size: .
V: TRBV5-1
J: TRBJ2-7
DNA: TGCGCCAGCAGCTTGAATGTCCCCAACTACGAGCAGTACTTC
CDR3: CASSLNVPNYEQYF

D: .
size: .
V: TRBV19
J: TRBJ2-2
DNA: TGTGCCAGTAGTGGGGTCAGAATGGAGGGAACCGGGGAGCTGTTTTTT
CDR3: CASSGVRMEGTGELFF

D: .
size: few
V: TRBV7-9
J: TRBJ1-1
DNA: TGTGCCAGCAGCTCCTCTGGCTGGGTAAACACTGAAGCTTTCTTT
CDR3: CASSSSGWVNTEAFF

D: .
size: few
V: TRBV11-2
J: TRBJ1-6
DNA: TGTGCCAGCAGCCCCAGCGGCACTTATCGGAATTCACCCCTCCACTTT
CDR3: CASSPSGTYRNSPLHF

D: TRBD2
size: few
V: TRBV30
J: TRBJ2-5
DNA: TGTGCCTGGAGTGCCGGAGTAGCGGGGGGAGGGGAGACCCAGTACTTC
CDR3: CAWSAGVAGGGETQYF

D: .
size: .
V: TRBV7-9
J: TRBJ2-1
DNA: TGTGCCAGCAGCCCAGTCGCATGGTTAGGGGGGATCAATGAGCAGTTCTTC
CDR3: CASSPVAWLGGINEQFF

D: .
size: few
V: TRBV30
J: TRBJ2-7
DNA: TGTGCCTGGAGTAATGTCTTCTACGAGCAGTACTTC
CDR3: CAWSNVFYEQYF

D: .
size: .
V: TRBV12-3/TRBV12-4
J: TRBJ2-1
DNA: TGTGCCAGCAGTTTAACCCGATCGAGGAATGAGCAGTTCTTC
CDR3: CASSLTRSRNEQFF

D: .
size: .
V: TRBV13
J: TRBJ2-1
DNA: TGTGCCAGCAGCTTTCACGAGGCAGGGGACAATGAGCAGTTCTTC
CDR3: CASSFHEAGDNEQFF

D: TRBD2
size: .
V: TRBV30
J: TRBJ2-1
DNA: TGTGCCTGGAGTGGCCAGCGGGGGGGCCGGGAAAATGAGCAGTTCTTC
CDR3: CAWSGQRGGRENEQFF

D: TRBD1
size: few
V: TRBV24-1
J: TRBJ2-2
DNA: TGTGCCACCACCGGGACAGCAAACACCGGGGAGCTGTTTTTT
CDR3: CATTGTANTGELFF

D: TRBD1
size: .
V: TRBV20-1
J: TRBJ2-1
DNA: TGCAGTGCTAGGGACAGGGTATTAGGGGAGCAGTTCTTC
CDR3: CSARDRVLGEQFF

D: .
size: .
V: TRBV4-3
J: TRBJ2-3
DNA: TGCGCCAGCAGCCACTTAGCCGAAGCGAAGAGCACAGATACGCAGTATTTT
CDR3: CASSHLAEAKSTDTQYF

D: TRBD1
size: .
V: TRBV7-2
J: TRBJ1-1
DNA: TGTGCCAGCAGCTTAGGGGCGACAGGGCGGGGTAGAAACACTGAAGCTTTCTTT
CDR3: CASSLGATGRGRNTEAFF

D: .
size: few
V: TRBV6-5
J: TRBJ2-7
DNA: TGTGCCAGCAGTTACGTCCGGACGCCATCCTACGAGCAGTACTTC
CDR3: CASSYVRTPSYEQYF

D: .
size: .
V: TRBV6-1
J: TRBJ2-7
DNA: TGTGCCAGCGTGAGGATTTCGGGACTCTACGAGCAGTACTTC
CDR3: CASVRISGLYEQYF

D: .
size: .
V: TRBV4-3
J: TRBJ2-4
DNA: TGCGCCAGCAGCCAAGAGAGTAAAAACATTCAGTACTTC
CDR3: CASSQESKNIQYF

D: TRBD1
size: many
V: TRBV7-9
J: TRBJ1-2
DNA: TGTGCCAGCAGCTTACCGGGACAGCCTTACTACACCTTC
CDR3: CASSLPGQPYYTF

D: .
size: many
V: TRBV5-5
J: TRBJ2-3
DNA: TGTGCCAGCAGCTATGGACCCATTAGCACAGATACGCAGTATTTT
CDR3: CASSYGPISTDTQYF

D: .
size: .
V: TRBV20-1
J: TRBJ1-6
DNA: TGCAGTGCTGCCGACCGGGACGGAATTTCACCCCTCCACTTT
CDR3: CSAADRDGISPLHF

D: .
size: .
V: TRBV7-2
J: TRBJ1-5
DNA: TGTGCCAGCAGCTTAAACGCATTCCAGCCCCAGCATTTT
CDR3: CASSLNAFQPQHF

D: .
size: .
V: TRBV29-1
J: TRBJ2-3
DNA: TGCAGCGTTGTGGGGGGGACAGGAGATAGCACAGATACGCAGTATTTT
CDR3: CSVVGGTGDSTDTQYF

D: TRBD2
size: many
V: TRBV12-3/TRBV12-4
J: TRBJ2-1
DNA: TGTGCCAGCAGTTTAGGGACTAGCGGGGGGTATCATGAGCAGTTCTTC
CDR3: CASSLGTSGGYHEQFF

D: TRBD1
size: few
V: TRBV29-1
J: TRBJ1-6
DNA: TGCAGCGTTGAGAACCGGGACAGGGTGCCCTCCTATAATTCACCCCTCCACTTT
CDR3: CSVENRDRVPSYNSPLHF

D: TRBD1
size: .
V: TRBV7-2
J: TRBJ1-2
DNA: TGTGCCAGCAGCCGAGACAGGGAGAGCTACACCTTC
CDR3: CASSRDRESYTF

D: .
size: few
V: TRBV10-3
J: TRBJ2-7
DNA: TGTGCCATCAGTGAGGATGGAGGATCCTACGAGCAGTACTTC
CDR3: CAISEDGGSYEQYF